This is a list of T cell receptor beta chains from one sample in a study of blood T cell repertoires in COVID-19. Data came from immunoSEQ multiplex PCR; TCRdb stores just in-frame clones and leaves some out. The repertoire has 200,000 to 300,000 clones, approximately 84% of them found once; the top ten carry approximately 3%. The sequencing input was peripheral blood. Receptors were obtained from a young woman who had recovered from COVID-19. Both conserved end residues are part of each CDR3. A D gene is named only where the DNA matches it firmly. Clone sizes are given selectively: once, few, many, or a class where the clone is expanded.

>TRBJ1-6|-|once|TRBV5-4|14
TGTGCCAGCAGCACCCGGGACTTTTCCTCACCCCTCCACTTT
CASSTRDFSSPLHF
>TRBJ2-1|TRBD2|-|TRBV7-9|17
TGTGCCAGCAGCCCCCTCGGGGGGGGGTCAAGTTACAATGAGCAGTTCTTC
CASSPLGGGSSYNEQFF
>TRBJ1-1|TRBD1|-|TRBV7-6|15
TGTGCCAGCAGCCCTAGAACAGGGGTGGACACTGAAGCTTTCTTT
CASSPRTGVDTEAFF
>TRBJ2-2|TRBD1|-|TRBV11-2|16
TGTGCCAGCAGCCCTCGGACAGGATCTAACACCGGGGAGCTGTTTTTT
CASSPRTGSNTGELFF
>TRBJ1-2|TRBD1|-|TRBV29-1|14
TGCAGCGTCGAAGGAACAGGGGTGAACTATGGCTACACCTTC
CSVEGTGVNYGYTF
>TRBJ1-6|TRBD1|-|TRBV7-2|13
TGTGCCAGCAGCGCCAGACAGGGTTCACCCCTCCACTTT
CASSARQGSPLHF
>TRBJ1-6|-|-|TRBV2|13
TGTGCCAGCGGAGGAGGGACGAATTCACCCCTCCACTTT
CASGGGTNSPLHF
>TRBJ1-5|-|few|TRBV3-1/TRBV3-2|17
TGTGCCAGCAGCCAAGGAGGCCCGTGGGGGGACGATCAGCCCCAGCATTTT
CASSQGGPWGDDQPQHF
>TRBJ1-1|-|-|TRBV6-5|14
TGTGCCAGCAGTTGGCAACAGGGGAACACTGAAGCTTTCTTT
CASSWQQGNTEAFF
>TRBJ2-7|-|once|TRBV7-3|15
TGTGCCAGCAGCTTAGGGGATAGCGATATCTACGAGCAGTACTTC
CASSLGDSDIYEQYF
>TRBJ1-1|-|-|TRBV11-2|14
TGTGCCAGCAGTCTAGCGGGGGAGTACACTGAAGCTTTCTTT
CASSLAGEYTEAFF
>TRBJ2-5|TRBD2|-|TRBV19|15
TGTGCCAGTTCCTCGACTAGCGGGGGTTTCGAGACCCAGTACTTC
CASSSTSGGFETQYF
>TRBJ1-2|TRBD1|-|TRBV7-9|13
TGTGCCAGCGAGACAGGGGGTAACTATGGCTACACCTTC
CASETGGNYGYTF
>TRBJ1-4|-|once|TRBV4-1|16
TGCGCCAGCCGCCGACCAGGGTTCGGGAGTAGTGAAAAACTGTTTTTT
CASRRPGFGSSEKLFF
>TRBJ1-1|TRBD1|-|TRBV6-5|14
TGTGCCAGCAGGAGGGGGCAGGGTGGCACTGAAGCTTTCTTT
CASRRGQGGTEAFF
>TRBJ2-1|TRBD2|-|TRBV29-1|11
TGCAGCGTTCTAGCGGGGGTGGGGCAGTTCTTC
CSVLAGVGQFF
>TRBJ1-1|-|-|TRBV5-5|12
TGTGCCAGCAGCGACCCGGGTACTGAAGCTTTCTTT
CASSDPGTEAFF
>TRBJ2-7|TRBD1|-|TRBV7-9|14
TGTGCCAGCAGCCCTTCCGGGACAGAGTACGAGCAGTACTTC
CASSPSGTEYEQYF
>TRBJ1-5|-|-|TRBV5-6|15
TGTGCCAGCAGCTTGCTAGGGGCGGGCAATCAGCCCCAGCATTTT
CASSLLGAGNQPQHF
>TRBJ2-1|-|once|TRBV5-1|15
TGCGCCAGCAGCGCCCCGACAGACTCCTACAATGAGCAGTTCTTC
CASSAPTDSYNEQFF
>TRBJ1-1|-|-|TRBV18|17
TGTGCCAGCTCACCACGAGACAGGCTACCCATGGGCACTGAAGCTTTCTTT
CASSPRDRLPMGTEAFF
>TRBJ1-6|-|few|TRBV12-3/TRBV12-4|13
TGTGCCAGCAGTTTTGGGTGGGGGGAATCGTTGAACTTT
CASSFGWGESLNF
>TRBJ1-6|-|-|TRBV7-9|16
TGTGCCAGCAGCCCAGCAGGACATACATATAATTCACCCCTCCACTTT
CASSPAGHTYNSPLHF
>TRBJ2-3|TRBD1|-|TRBV5-1|15
TGCGCCAGCGCACGACAGGGTTTTGACACAGATACGCAGTATTTT
CASARQGFDTDTQYF
>TRBJ1-2|-|-|TRBV7-9|14
TGTGCCAGCAGCCCCCCCGGGTCCAACTATGGCTACACCTTC
CASSPPGSNYGYTF
>TRBJ1-3|-|-|TRBV5-1|14
TGCGCCAGCAGCTTCGGACAAACTGGAAACACCATATATTTT
CASSFGQTGNTIYF
>TRBJ2-5|-|-|TRBV15|15
TGTGCCACCAGCTCGACCCGGAGCAGGGTCGGGACCCAGTACTTC
CATSSTRSRVGTQYF
>TRBJ1-3|-|-|TRBV13|15
TGTGCCAGCAGCTCAGTACTACTCTCTGGAAACACCATATATTTT
CASSSVLLSGNTIYF
>TRBJ1-4|-|-|TRBV5-1|16
TGCGCCAGCAGTTACGGGGGGGCTTTCACTAATGAAAAACTGTTTTTT
CASSYGGAFTNEKLFF